This T cell receptor beta chain came from a study of CD4 T cells in relation to SARS-CoV-2 and coronaviruses (dated by TCRdb to the early 2020s). About the full investigation: A median age of around 40 years, with a range of 21 to 72 years, was recorded for the full convalescent cohort of 12 patients. Of the roughly twelve convalescent patients, 8 were male and 4 were female, and two of the subjects were Hispanic. Using patient-derived lymphoblastoid cell lines, the shared crossreactive spike epitopes were mapped to their HLA restriction. At the level of individual TCR clonotypes, the study measured memory CD4+ T cell crossreactivity between SARS-CoV-2 spike protein and common cold coronavirus spike proteins. The Adaptive Biotechnologies TCR-sequencing kit was used to sequence samples from a few pre-COVID donors and the naive versus memory experiments, while other data came from Illumina-based sequencing. A different TCR-beta assay, based on Illumina, was used to sequence expansion assays from other donors in the study.

Concerning this clone itself: What antigen it recognizes has not been identified. Per-base qualities were not stored, and no clone one base away is much larger.

Here is what the overall study found, with its caveats: Sequencing of naive versus memory cells indicated that the assay detects memory recall responses, not primary responses primed during culture. Crossreactive clones showed significantly weaker SARS-CoV-2-driven expansion than monoreactive clones, consistent with antigenic imprinting. Small numbers of patients and of tested TCRs were a limitation of the study. Pre-pandemic and post-infection samples were not both contributed by any donor, so tracing of the source of pre-existing responses was limited. Crossreactivity analysis was centred on spike protein, so crossreactivity against other viral proteins was not assessed. Memory CD4+ clonotypes crossrecognizing SARS-CoV-2 and at least one common cold coronavirus spike were found in approximately 65% of donors.

Naive and memory CD4+ T cells were separated from cryopreserved PBMCs through CD4 enrichment, which was followed by EasySep naive CD4+ T cell enrichment. Ficoll-Paque PLUS gradient centrifugation was used to isolate PBMCs from leukapheresis product or whole blood. The PBMCs went either fresh into the expansion assay or into cryopreservation at -140 degrees C. The QIAamp Micro DNA Kit was used to extract genomic DNA from the CD4+ T cells. Uncultured naive and memory CD4+ T cell DNA received deep-resolution immunoSEQ TCR-beta sequencing. Processing in the source paper ran as follows. During preprocessing, nonproductive sequences were discarded, as were any CDR3s that did not begin with C, did not end with F or W, or were shorter than 7 amino acids. Cultured and uncultured naive and memory CD4+ repertoires were searched for CDR3s previously identified as spike- and CEF-reactive. After three terminal residues were trimmed from each end, CDR3 homology was quantified as pairwise Levenshtein distance using the stringdist R package. In TCRdb, the immuneACCESS table is reduced to in-frame sequences with V and J assigned. These tables do not hold every clone; where another copy was compared, an unresolved V gene accounts for under half, and the others remain unexplained. That table supplies the V and J calls and clone size; D and trimming were determined from the DNA. Within this sample are tens of thousands of clones, with 88% of them counted one time only. The ten most abundant clones make up approximately 8.8% of the sample.

Deletion took 5 bases off V and 2 bases off J, with a span of 2 bases between the germline ends. The CDR3 numbers 11 residues from cysteine through phenylalanine. Just CDR3 DNA is preserved here, 33 bases in frame from base 1. The germline V gene sets CDR1 to KGHSH and CDR2 to LQKENI. The sequence came from an adult with COVID-19. Sequences were obtained from memory CD4+ T cells from PBMCs. The cell subset or site label on this specimen signifies: memory (non-naive) CD4+ T cells. The chain uses TRBV18 and TRBJ2-3; no D gene is confidently identified. This receptor has the CDR3 CASSTTDTQYF. The nucleotides are TGTGCCAGCTCAACCACAGATACGCAGTATTTT.